These T cell receptor beta chains were read from a single sample in a study of naive and memory T cell subsets. One entry per CDR3 protein, called by TCRdb with MiXCR from the UMI-ligation and nested PCR reads. The table records 65,000 to 85,000 distinct CDR3 sequences, around 13% of them present only once. Source material: central memory CD4+ T cells from blood. Receptor source: a human donor in good health. Both conserved end residues are trimmed from each CDR3. D genes are given only for firm matches.

ASSLAGSYDEQY	NA	TRBV5-1
ASSSRGKAEAF	TRBD1	TRBV6-5
ASSATPAETQY	NA	TRBV2
ASSQMTDSLFWGYEQY	NA	TRBV4-1
SARGPSGSTDTQY	TRBD2	TRBV20-1
ASSPPRSTGELF	NA	TRBV7-2
ASSQETRDRVYNEQF	TRBD1	TRBV14
ASSGQGWTDTQY	TRBD1	TRBV5-6
SARDGQSHQETQY	NA	TRBV20-1
ASSLSGLVSPQETQY	TRBD2	TRBV5-1
SAKLGSRSYEQY	NA	TRBV20-1
ASSFPGKEQY	NA	TRBV7-9
SAYRPKDTEAF	NA	TRBV20-1
ASSYGPSYEQY	NA	TRBV6-5
ASSLEASGADTQY	TRBD2	TRBV5-1
AINSGQGPYGYT	TRBD1	TRBV10-3
ASTMGGRAETQY	NA	TRBV12-3/TRBV12-4
ATSRELPGVAEAF	NA	TRBV15
SVAGSAGGYNEQF	TRBD2	TRBV29-1
ASSPPQARTGELF	NA	TRBV12-3/TRBV12-4
ASSGGQGGGGANVLT	TRBD1	TRBV9
ASSSSDNEQF	NA	TRBV7-9
ASSRDRTRMNTEAF	NA	TRBV27
ASSQGRVRAPLMNTEAF	NA	TRBV14
SALGTSGIIAYNEQF	TRBD2	TRBV20-1
ASSRQFNQPQH	NA	TRBV4-2
ASSYAGTGMDTIY	NA	TRBV6-6
AWREPPQGLEAF	NA	TRBV30
ASSSPGAPRDYEQY	NA	TRBV5-4
ASSPGTALYNEQF	TRBD1	TRBV7-8
SVATGLATDTQY	TRBD2	TRBV29-1
ASSRDGSPNTEAF	NA	TRBV12-3/TRBV12-4
ASSPNTDTQY	NA	TRBV18
ASSGLRGQETQY	NA	TRBV2
ASIDRGETQY	TRBD1	TRBV6-5
SVAGEGYNEQF	NA	TRBV29-1
SVLGQNNQPQH	TRBD1	TRBV29-1
ASSLRASGRGDEQF	TRBD2	TRBV7-2
SASRGGPETQY	NA	TRBV20-1
SARTGRLRNEQY	TRBD1	TRBV20-1
SAVWRGEKLF	NA	TRBV20-1
ASSPSGTAGEQY	TRBD1	TRBV18
ASSLLVNTEAF	NA	TRBV7-8
ASSYRGYEQY	NA	TRBV3-1
ASSFNGGVAGINYGYT	NA	TRBV6-5
ASARTSGRTDTQY	TRBD2	TRBV4-2
AWKHSYEQY	NA	TRBV30
SVSALLGGGLNYGYT	NA	TRBV20-1
SASPTSGNYNEQF	TRBD2	TRBV20-1
ASVASGSGYTQY	TRBD2	TRBV10-2
ASSTTDTQY	NA	TRBV2
ASSLGQGGNEKLF	TRBD1	TRBV5-5